This T cell receptor (beta chain) appears in the sequencing data of a study of blood T cell repertoires in COVID-19. The CDR3 loop spans 14 amino acids. Germline V lookup: CDR1 SEHNR, CDR2 FQNEAQ (reference sequence). V shed 10 bases and J 5 bases; nucleotides not matched to a gene: 8. The repertoire was sequenced with immunoSEQ multiplex PCR; TCRdb's copy has only in-frame clones and lacks some. The profile shows about 200,000 clones, 85% of them singletons. This clone has more than one count but fewer than ten. The rearrangement links TRBV7-9 to TRBJ1-6; 7 bases align to TRBD1. Sequences were obtained from PBMCs or T cells enriched from blood (not recorded which). The receptor comes from a man aged 40-50 years who had recovered from COVID-19. CDR3 DNA sequence: TGTGCCACCTCCCTTGGGACAGATAATTCACCCCTCCACTTT. Protein sequence: CATSLGTDNSPLHF.